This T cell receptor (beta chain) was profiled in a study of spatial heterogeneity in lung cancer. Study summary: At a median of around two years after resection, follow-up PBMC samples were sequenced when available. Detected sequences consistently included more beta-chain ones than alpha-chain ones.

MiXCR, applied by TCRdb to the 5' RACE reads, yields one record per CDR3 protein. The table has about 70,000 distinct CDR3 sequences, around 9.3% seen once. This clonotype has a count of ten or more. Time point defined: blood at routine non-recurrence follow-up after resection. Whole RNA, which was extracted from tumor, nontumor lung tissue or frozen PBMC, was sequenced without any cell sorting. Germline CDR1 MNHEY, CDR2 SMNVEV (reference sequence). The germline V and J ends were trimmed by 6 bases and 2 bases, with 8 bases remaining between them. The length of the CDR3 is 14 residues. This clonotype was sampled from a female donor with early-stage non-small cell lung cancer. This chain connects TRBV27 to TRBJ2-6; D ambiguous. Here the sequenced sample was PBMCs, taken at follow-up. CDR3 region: CASSWLAGANVLTF. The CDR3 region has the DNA TGTGCCAGCAGCTGGTTGGCTGGGGCCAACGTCCTGACTTTC. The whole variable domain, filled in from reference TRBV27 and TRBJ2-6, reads EAQVTQNPRYLITVTGKKLTVTCSQNMNHEYMSWYRQDPGLGLRQIYYSMNVEVTDKGDVPEGYKVSRKEKRNFPLILESPSPNQTSLYFCASSWLAGANVLTFGAGSRLTVL.